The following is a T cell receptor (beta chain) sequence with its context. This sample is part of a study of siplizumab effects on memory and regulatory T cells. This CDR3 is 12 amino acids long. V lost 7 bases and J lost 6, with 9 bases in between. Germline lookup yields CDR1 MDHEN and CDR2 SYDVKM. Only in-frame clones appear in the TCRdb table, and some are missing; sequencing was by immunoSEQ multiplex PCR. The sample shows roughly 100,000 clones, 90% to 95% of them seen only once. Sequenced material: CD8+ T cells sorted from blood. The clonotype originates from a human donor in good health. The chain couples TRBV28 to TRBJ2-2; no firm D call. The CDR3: CASTTRAGELFF. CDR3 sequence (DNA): TGTGCCAGCACCACTCGGGCCGGGGAGCTGTTTTTT.